Shown below are 5 T cell receptor beta chains from a single sample sequenced in a study of shared clonotypes between healthy human individuals. Data came from immunoSEQ multiplex PCR; TCRdb stores just in-frame clones and leaves some out. Among about 1,800,000 clones listed, 85% to 95% were seen once. Only CD45RO-negative cells positively selected for CCR7 counted as naive CD8 cells, so terminally differentiated effector memory CD45RA+ cells were excluded. Sequences were obtained from naive CD8+ T cells sorted from blood. All receptors come from a man between 18 and 35 years old in good health.

V gene TRBV27 combines with J gene TRBJ2-2; D remains unclear. CDR1 and CDR2 from the germline V gene are MNHEY and SMNVEV (reference sequence). V gave up 5 bases and J gave up 1 base, with 14 bases separating them. This CDR3 contains 16 residues. CDR3 sequence: CASSLLSAVNTGELFF. The CDR3 DNA follows: TGTGCCAGCAGTCTATTAAGTGCCGTGAACACCGGGGAGCTGTTTTTT.

This sequence joins TRBV11-2 and TRBJ2-2; TRBD2 aligns across 8 bases. CDR3 size: 16 residues. The germline V gene has CDR1 SGHAT and CDR2 FQNNGV. After removal of 5 bases from V and 5 bases from J, the junction contained 10 bases not matched to a gene. CDR3: CASSPPILAGTGELFF. The CDR3 DNA reads TGTGCCAGCAGCCCTCCTATTTTAGCGGGAACCGGGGAGCTGTTTTTT.

In the case of this clone: Other nucleotide sequences from this sample produce the same CDR3. This chain uses TRBV5-6 with TRBJ2-7; 10 bases align to TRBD1. V shed 5 bases, J shed 5 bases, and the junction held 7 bases outside the gene matches. The CDR3 has 14 residues. Germline V lookup: CDR1 SGHDT, CDR2 YYEEEE. The CDR3: CASSSPGTGDEQYF. In nucleotides, the CDR3 is TGTGCCAGCAGTAGCCCCGGGACAGGGGACGAGCAGTACTTC.

The CDR3 bases are TGTGCCAGCAGTGTCACCCCGGGACTAGCGGGGGGGCCTGAAGATACGCAGTATTTT. Its translation: CASSVTPGLAGGPEDTQYF. The chain links TRBV6-1 to TRBJ2-3; TRBD2 matches at 16 bases. The length of the CDR3 is 19 residues. V lost 4 bases to trimming and J lost 5 bases; unmatched junction nucleotides: 12. Per the germline V gene, CDR1 is MNHNS and CDR2 is SASEGT.

About this clone: Different DNA sequences within this sample yield the same CDR3. The DNA for the CDR3 is TGTGCCAGCAGTTTTGGTCCTGAAGCTTTCTTT. It specifies CASSFGPEAFF. V is TRBV28 and J is TRBJ1-1; no firm D call. V was shortened by 3 bases and J by 6 bases, with 5 bases between the two germline ends. Looked up from germline, CDR1 is MDHEN and CDR2 is SYDVKM. This CDR3 region has 11 residues.